These 15 T cell receptor beta chains were all obtained from the same sample, sequenced in a study of cytomegalovirus exposure and HLA in healthy donors. The PCR used 60 Vbeta and 13 Jbeta primers. Profiled with immunoSEQ multiplex PCR; TCRdb holds only in-frame clones, not every one. Among 120,000 or so clones listed, less than 80% were seen once. Source material: PBMCs. These receptors came from a man younger than 45 in good health and CMV-seronegative.

The chain carries TRBV14 and TRBJ2-7; the D gene is possibly TRBD1 (5 bases). The CDR3 sequence is 15 residues long. V lost 2 bases to trimming and J lost 4 bases, with 15 bases between them. Germline values: CDR1 SGHDN, CDR2 FVKESK. CDR3 sequence reads: CASSQFGRKGYEQYF. Written as DNA, the CDR3 is TGTGCCAGCAGCCAATTTGGACGCAAGGGGTACGAGCAGTACTTC.

The gene calls are TRBV18 and TRBJ2-1, with unresolved D. The length of the CDR3 is 11 residues. Trimming stripped 4 bases from V and 7 bases from J, with 5 bases between. In germline, CDR1 is KGHSH, CDR2 LQKENI. This CDR3 is CASSHGNEQFF. CDR3 bases: TGTGCCAGCTCACACGGGAATGAGCAGTTCTTC.

The chain recombines TRBV27 with TRBJ2-7, with 8 bases matching TRBD1. From germline, CDR1 is MNHEY and CDR2 SMNVEV (reference sequence). The CDR3 has 14 amino acids. Losses at the gene ends were 1 base for V and 5 bases for J; bases not matched to a gene: 4. This CDR3 reads CASSLLQGGNEQYF. CDR3 bases: TGTGCCAGCAGTTTATTACAGGGGGGCAACGAGCAGTACTTC.

The V and J genes are TRBV5-1 and TRBJ2-5; 9 positions agree with TRBD1. CDR1 and CDR2 from the germline V gene are SGHRS and YFSETQ. V shed 4 bases, J shed 4 bases, and the junction held 8 bases outside the gene matches. CDR3 length: 15 residues. The CDR3 is CASSATGTGLETQYF. The DNA for the CDR3 is TGCGCCAGCAGCGCAACAGGGACAGGGCTAGAGACCCAGTACTTC.

V and J are TRBV11-3 and TRBJ2-7; D is perhaps TRBD2 (6 bases). V was shortened by 6 bases and J by 0 bases, with 12 bases between the two germline ends. This CDR3 has 14 residues. CDR1 and CDR2 from the germline V gene are SGHNT and YENEEA. CDR3 in DNA: TGTGCCAGCAGTCCTGGACTATCCTCCTACGAGCAGTACTTC. Protein product: CASSPGLSSYEQYF.

The sample holds a few counts of this clone. The V call is TRBV28, the J call TRBJ2-7; D unclear. CDR1 is MDHEN and CDR2 is SYDVKM in the germline V gene. The CDR3 loop spans 12 amino acids. Trimming took off 4 bases at V and 12 bases at J, with 16 bases between the two ends. The CDR3 nucleotides read TGTGCCAGCAGTTCTACTGTGGTGGTATCGTACTTC. Its protein product is CASSSTVVVSYF.

The rearrangement uses TRBV10-3 and TRBJ1-2; TRBD1 aligns across 7 bases. With V trimmed by 8 bases and J by 5 bases, 8 bases remained unmatched. The CDR3 is 13 residues long. CDR1 and CDR2 (germline): ENHRY, SYGVKD. CDR3 bases: TGTGCCATCTGGAGGACAGGTTTTTATGGCTACACCTTC. Protein sequence: CAIWRTGFYGYTF.

The chain uses TRBV18 and TRBJ1-3; tentative D call: TRBD1 (6 bases). CDR1 and CDR2 from the germline V gene are KGHSH and LQKENI. There are 12 residues in the CDR3. V shed 4 bases and J shed 8 bases, with 9 bases lying between them. CDR3 in amino acids: CASSLEGDTIYF. In nucleotides, the CDR3 is TGTGCCAGCTCACTCGAGGGGGACACCATATATTTT.

This clone was detected once. The genes are TRBV4-2 and TRBJ1-5, with a possible D match to TRBD1 (6 bases). Per germline, CDR1 LGHNA and CDR2 YNFKEQ. With 0 bases removed from V and 3 bases from J, the gap between germline ends came to 12 bases. This CDR3 has 16 amino acids. CDR3 residues: CASSQERTDFNQPQHF. The DNA of the CDR3 is TGTGCCAGCAGCCAAGAACGGACAGATTTCAATCAGCCCCAGCATTTT.

This chain links TRBV11-2 with TRBJ2-3, with 11 nucleotides matching TRBD2. Germline CDR1 and CDR2: SGHAT and FQNNGV. V gave up 1 base and J gave up 4 bases; unmatched junction bases: 1. The CDR3 has 15 amino acids. DNA for the CDR3: TGTGCCAGCAGCTTAGTGGGACTAGCGGCAGATACGCAGTATTTT. As protein: CASSLVGLAADTQYF.

This clone was observed a few times. The CDR3 spells CASSANRGASGELFF. CDR3 sequence (DNA): TGTGCCAGCAGTGCCAACAGGGGGGCATCGGGGGAGCTGTTTTTT. The genes are TRBV6-4 and TRBJ2-2, with 8 bases lining up with TRBD1. Germline values: CDR1 MRHNA, CDR2 SNTAGT. Trimming removed 4 bases from V and 8 bases from J; junction bases left unmatched: 9. The CDR3 is made up of 15 amino acids.

This clone was observed a handful of times. The chain joins TRBV7-9 to TRBJ1-1; 8 bases align to TRBD1. The CDR3 runs to 15 residues. The germline V gene has CDR1 SEHNR and CDR2 FQNEAQ (reference sequence). The ends lost 2 bases at V and 5 bases at J; junction bases unmatched: 7. The CDR3 region is CASSLPTGGGTEAFF. CDR3 bases: TGTGCCAGCAGCTTACCTACAGGGGGAGGAACTGAAGCTTTCTTT.

The V call is TRBV7-9, the J call TRBJ1-2; D not resolved. The CDR3 runs to 13 residues. V lost 5 bases and J 5 bases, leaving 12 bases between the germline ends. Per germline, CDR1 SEHNR and CDR2 FQNEAQ (reference sequence). Here the CDR3 DNA reads TGTGCCAGCAGCCAAAGCGGAGGGTATGGCTACACCTTC. Translated: CASSQSGGYGYTF.

This chain uses TRBV6-5 with TRBJ1-2, with D uncertain. CDR3 length: 15 residues. Germline V gene sequence: CDR1 MNHEY, CDR2 SVGAGI. The V and J ends lost 0 bases and 8 bases respectively, with 16 bases between them. The CDR3 sequence: CASSYSRGGKEGYTF. The CDR3 bases are TGTGCCAGCAGTTACTCGAGAGGCGGCAAGGAAGGCTACACCTTC.

CDR3 sequence: CASSMGMGQGDQETQYF. DNA of the CDR3: TGTGCCAGTAGTATGGGGATGGGACAGGGGGACCAAGAGACCCAGTACTTC. The chain couples TRBV19 to TRBJ2-5; 11 bases map to TRBD1. Losses at the gene ends were 3 bases for V and 0 bases for J; bases not matched to a gene: 6. CDR3 size: 17 residues. Germline V gene data show CDR1 as LNHDA and CDR2 as SQIVND (reference sequence).